Below are 19 T cell receptor beta chains sequenced from a single sample in a study of cytomegalovirus exposure and HLA in healthy donors. The PCR employed 60 Vbeta primers together with 13 Jbeta primers. Sequencing used immunoSEQ multiplex PCR; TCRdb keeps in-frame clones, though not all of them. Seen here are about 160,000 clones, approximately 78% observed once, and the top ten hold 7% to 9.5%. The sample taken for sequencing was PBMCs. The source of these receptors is a male donor in good health and CMV-seropositive.

The gene calls are TRBV7-2 and TRBJ1-1, with 11 bases lining up with TRBD1. CDR3 size: 14 residues. Germline loops: CDR1 SGHTA, CDR2 FQGNSA. The trim removed 5 bases at V and 4 bases at J, leaving 3 bases unmatched. The CDR3 here is CASSRDRGTTEAFF. The CDR3 nucleotides read TGTGCCAGCAGCCGGGACAGGGGGACCACTGAAGCTTTCTTT.

This chain connects TRBV9 to TRBJ1-6; D is uncertain. The CDR3 is 16 residues long. Germline loops: CDR1 SGDLS, CDR2 YYNGEE. The ends were cut back, 0 bases at V and 0 bases at J, with 7 bases in the middle. CDR3 sequence reads: CASSVGGYSYNSPLHF. Written as DNA, the CDR3 is TGTGCCAGCAGCGTAGGAGGGTACTCCTATAATTCACCCCTCCACTTT.

V and J are TRBV30 and TRBJ2-7; a possible D gene is TRBD1 (6 bases). Germline lookup yields CDR1 GTSNPN and CDR2 SVGIG (reference sequence). This CDR3 has 13 residues. V was trimmed by 4 bases and J by 7 bases, leaving 17 bases between them. CDR3 sequence reads: CAWKGTPLGEQYF. Written as DNA, the CDR3 is TGTGCCTGGAAGGGGACACCCCTCGGGGAGCAGTACTTC.

The chain is built from TRBV7-2 and TRBJ2-4; TRBD1 aligns across 8 bases. The V gene's germline CDR1 is SGHTA and CDR2 FQGNSA. The CDR3 is 13 residues long. Unmatched junction bases numbered 1, after V lost 1 base and J lost 8 bases. The CDR3 reads CASSLEDRDIQYF. CDR3 sequence (DNA): TGTGCCAGCAGCTTAGAGGACAGGGACATTCAGTACTTC.

The chain carries TRBV5-4 and TRBJ1-1; D is possibly TRBD1 (6 bases). Germline CDR1 reads SGHNT; CDR2 reads YYREEE (reference sequence). The length of the CDR3 is 14 residues. V was clipped by 4 bases and J by 2 bases, with 12 bases between them. The CDR3 is CASSQQGLNTEAFF. CDR3 coding DNA: TGTGCCAGCAGCCAACAGGGCCTAAACACTGAAGCTTTCTTT.

The CDR3 loop reads CASSYLGQVYF. For the CDR3, the DNA is TGTGCCAGCAGTTATCTGGGACAAGTGTACTTC. The chain uses TRBV6-5 and TRBJ2-7; tentative D call: TRBD1 (6 bases). The CDR3 has 11 amino acids. The germline V gene encodes CDR1 MNHEY and CDR2 SVGAGI. V dropped 3 bases and J dropped 12 bases, with 12 bases sitting between them.

The count of this clone is one. The chain is built from TRBV5-1 and TRBJ2-3; TRBD2 aligns across 9 bases. The CDR3 totals 15 residues. Trimming took 6 bases from V and 6 from J; bases not matched to a gene: 11. Germline CDR1 SGHRS, CDR2 YFSETQ. The CDR3, as DNA: TGCGCCAGCAAAGCCGCGGGGGGGCCTGGGGATACGCAGTATTTT. Amino acids: CASKAAGGPGDTQYF.

This clone has more than one count but fewer than ten. The chain recombines TRBV7-9 with TRBJ1-4; D gene ambiguous. Germline V gives CDR1 SEHNR, CDR2 FQNEAQ (reference sequence). Trimming stripped 5 bases from V and 3 bases from J, with 7 bases between. The CDR3 spans 13 residues. In DNA, the CDR3 is TGTGCCAGCAGCCCCCGGGCTAATGAAAAACTGTTTTTT. Protein: CASSPRANEKLFF.

CDR3 in DNA: TGTGCCAGCAGCTTATATCAGGGGATCGGCAATCAGCCCCAGCATTTT. This encodes CASSLYQGIGNQPQHF. V gene TRBV7-9 combines with J gene TRBJ1-5; D perhaps matches TRBD1 (6 bases). V was cut by 2 bases and J by 2 bases, with 13 bases left in between. Germline CDR1 reads SEHNR; CDR2 reads FQNEAQ (reference sequence). CDR3 length: 16 amino acids.

The V call is TRBV6-5, the J call TRBJ2-1, with D tentatively TRBD2 (6 bases). With 0 bases removed from V and 12 bases from J, the gap between germline ends came to 21 bases. Germline V lookup: CDR1 MNHEY, CDR2 SVGAGI. The CDR3 has 16 residues. This CDR3 is CASSYSSGGNNEGQFF. CDR3 coding DNA: TGTGCCAGCAGTTACTCTTCCGGGGGAAACAATGAAGGGCAGTTCTTC.

The chain links TRBV7-2 to TRBJ2-4, with unresolved D. The CDR3 runs to 14 residues. The V gene's germline CDR1 is SGHTA and CDR2 FQGNSA. Trimming removed 5 bases at V and 0 bases at J, with 8 bases between. The CDR3 protein is CASSPASAKNIQYF. CDR3 coding DNA: TGTGCCAGCAGCCCCGCGTCAGCCAAAAACATTCAGTACTTC.

A word on this clone: One end of the junction does not line up with germline, which may come from a read error. This chain joins TRBV29-1 and TRBJ2-4, with D unclear. CDR3 length equals 12 residues. Germline V gene sequence: CDR1 SQVTM, CDR2 ANQGSEA. CDR3 sequence (DNA): TGCAGCGTTGCTTGGGCCAAAAACAGTCAGTACTTC. Translated: CSVAWAKNSQYF.

This clone was counted a single time. The V gene is TRBV6-1, the J gene TRBJ1-2, with TRBD1 identical over 7 bases. This CDR3 has 14 residues. Germline V gene lookup returns CDR1 MNHNS and CDR2 SASEGT. V shed 1 base and J 4 bases; nucleotides not matched to a gene: 3. As DNA, the CDR3 is TGTGCCAGCAGTGAAGACAGGGGAACCTATGGCTACACCTTC. This translates into CASSEDRGTYGYTF.

This chain uses TRBV10-3 with TRBJ1-5; TRBD1 matches at 12 bases. The CDR3 runs to 18 residues. V dropped 6 bases and J dropped 0; count of bases not matched to a gene: 9. CDR1 and CDR2 from the germline V gene are ENHRY and SYGVKD. The CDR3 region is CAISAGTGGAGSNQPQHF. CDR3 nucleotide sequence: TGTGCCATCAGCGCCGGGACAGGGGGCGCGGGTAGCAATCAGCCCCAGCATTTT.

V gene TRBV4-2 combines with J gene TRBJ2-7, with TRBD1 matching 7 bases. Trimming cost V 1 base and J 2 bases; bases outside gene matches: 5. Germline values: CDR1 LGHNA, CDR2 YNFKEQ. CDR3 size: 15 residues. The CDR3 DNA is TGTGCCAGCAGCCAAGGGACAGGATATGCCTACGAGCAGTACTTC. It translates to CASSQGTGYAYEQYF.

The V call is TRBV7-9, the J call TRBJ2-7; 9 bases are shared with TRBD1. This CDR3 spans 15 amino acids. The V gene end was trimmed by 5 bases and the J gene end by 1 base; junction bases not matched to a gene: 6. Looked up from germline, CDR1 is SEHNR and CDR2 is FQNEAQ (reference sequence). CDR3 residues: CASSDRDRESYEQYF. The CDR3 coding sequence is TGTGCCAGCAGCGACCGGGACAGGGAGTCCTACGAGCAGTACTTC.

V is TRBV19 and J is TRBJ1-2; D remains unclear. V was clipped by 2 bases and J by 4 bases, with 17 bases between them. CDR1 is LNHDA, CDR2 SQIVND, per germline (reference sequence). The CDR3 runs to 16 residues. The CDR3 region has the DNA TGTGCCAGTAGTATATCGGCGGGAGTATTCAGCTATGGCTACACCTTC. This sequence encodes CASSISAGVFSYGYTF.

V is TRBV5-4 and J is TRBJ2-5; the D is unclear. Trimming stripped 0 bases from V and 5 bases from J, with 5 bases between. There are 12 residues in the CDR3. Germline CDR1 and CDR2: SGHNT and YYREEE (reference sequence). CDR3 sequence (DNA): TGTGCCAGCAGCTTGGACGCGGAGACCCAGTACTTC. Its protein is CASSLDAETQYF.

This clone appeared a single time. The CDR3 coding sequence is TGTGCCAGCACCCCGGGGGGTATGAACACTGAAGCTTTCTTT. Residues: CASTPGGMNTEAFF. The genes are TRBV7-6 and TRBJ1-1, with D tentatively TRBD1 (5 bases). Germline assignment: CDR1 SGHVS and CDR2 FNYEAQ. Trimming stripped 7 bases from V and 0 bases from J, with 12 bases between. The CDR3 totals 14 residues. Full variable domain (missing parts from reference TRBV7-6 and TRBJ1-1): GAGVSQSPRYKVTKRGQDVALRCDPISGHVSLYWYRQALGQGPEFLTYFNYEAQQDKSGLPNDRFSAERPEGSISTLTIQRTEQRDSAMYRCASTPGGMNTEAFFGQGTRLTVV.